The sequence of this T cell receptor beta chain was determined in a study of blood T cell repertoires in COVID-19. At the level of the study: T cells, B-cell-depleted T cells, or PBMCs supplied cDNA or gDNA.

Generated by immunoSEQ multiplex PCR, the TCRdb table keeps only in-frame clones and is missing some. The sample lists about 410,000 clones, just over 85% occurring once. CDR3 size: 16 residues. V lost 0 bases and J lost 8; bases outside the gene matches: 7. Germline V gene lookup returns CDR1 MNHEY and CDR2 SMNVEV (reference sequence). V usage is TRBV27 and J usage is TRBJ2-1; 10 bases align to TRBD1. The clonotype was recovered from a woman aged 30 to 39 with active or convalescent COVID-19. Sequencing was carried out using peripheral blood. The CDR3 region is CASSLSDRGGGYEQFF. The CDR3 DNA reads as TGTGCCAGCAGTTTATCGGACAGGGGGGGTGGTTATGAGCAGTTCTTC.